This note documents a single T cell receptor beta chain sequence. The CDR3 consists of 14 residues. V lost 6 bases and J lost 2, with 13 bases in between. Germline values: CDR1 MNHEY, CDR2 SVGAGI. The method was immunoSEQ multiplex PCR; TCRdb's version includes in-frame clones alone and lacks a portion of them. The data contain roughly 120,000 clones, about 93% of them singletons. This record belongs to a study of blood T cell repertoires in COVID-19. The genes are TRBV6-5 and TRBJ2-5, with D possibly TRBD1 on 6 matching bases. The sequencing sample was made of peripheral blood. The sequence came from a man aged 50-60 years with COVID-19, enrolled during active disease. CDR3 nucleotide sequence: TGTGCCAGCAGAGGTCACAGGGCTCAAGAGACCCAGTACTTC. Protein product: CASRGHRAQETQYF.